The entry that follows covers one T cell receptor beta chain sequence. This specimen includes other DNA sequences encoding the same CDR3. The table came from immunoSEQ multiplex PCR; TCRdb's copy has only in-frame clones and leaves some out. The sample lists 40,000 to 60,000 clones, about 92% seen once, with 0.6% to 0.85% in the top ten. The sample belongs to a study of T cell changes during pregnancy in multiple sclerosis. The receptor was derived from a female donor with multiple sclerosis, enrolled in a pregnancy study. The sample in question was CD4+ T cells from peripheral blood mononuclear cells, obtained in the third trimester of pregnancy.

The CDR3: CASSYSRGQETQYF. The CDR3 coding sequence is TGTGCCAGCAGTTATTCGCGGGGTCAAGAGACCCAGTACTTC. This chain uses TRBV6-5 with TRBJ2-5; possible D gene TRBD2, 6 bases. This CDR3 is 14 amino acids long. CDR1 is MNHEY and CDR2 is SVGAGI in the germline V gene. Trimming cost V 3 bases and J 2 bases, with 10 bases left between them.